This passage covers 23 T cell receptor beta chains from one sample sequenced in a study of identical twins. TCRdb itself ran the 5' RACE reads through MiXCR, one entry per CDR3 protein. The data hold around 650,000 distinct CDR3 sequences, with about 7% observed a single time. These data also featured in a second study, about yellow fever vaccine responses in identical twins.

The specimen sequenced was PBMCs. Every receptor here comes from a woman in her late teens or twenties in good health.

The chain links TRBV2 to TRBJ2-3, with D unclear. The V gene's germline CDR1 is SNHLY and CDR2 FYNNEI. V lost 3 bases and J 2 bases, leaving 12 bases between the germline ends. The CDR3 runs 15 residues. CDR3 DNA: TGTGCCAGCAGTGATGCGATGGCAAACACAGATACGCAGTATTTT. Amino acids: CASSDAMANTDTQYF.

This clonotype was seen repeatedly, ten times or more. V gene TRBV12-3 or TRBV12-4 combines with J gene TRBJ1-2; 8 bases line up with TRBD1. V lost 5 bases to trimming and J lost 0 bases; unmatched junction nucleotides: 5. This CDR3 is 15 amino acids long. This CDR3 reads CASSLGQGPNYGYTF. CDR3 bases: TGTGCCAGCAGTCTAGGACAGGGCCCTAACTATGGCTACACCTTC.

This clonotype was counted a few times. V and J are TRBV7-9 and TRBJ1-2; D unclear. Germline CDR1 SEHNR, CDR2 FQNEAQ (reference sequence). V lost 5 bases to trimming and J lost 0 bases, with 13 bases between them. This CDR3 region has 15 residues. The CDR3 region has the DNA TGTGCCAGCAGCGGAGGAGGGCGGGCTAACTATGGCTACACCTTC. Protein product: CASSGGGRANYGYTF.

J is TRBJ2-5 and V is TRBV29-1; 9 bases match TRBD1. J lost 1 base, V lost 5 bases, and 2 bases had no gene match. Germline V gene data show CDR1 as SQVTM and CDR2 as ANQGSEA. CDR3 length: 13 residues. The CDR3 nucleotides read TGCAGCGTTTCGGGACAGGGCCAAGAGACCCAGTACTTC. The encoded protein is CSVSGQGQETQYF.

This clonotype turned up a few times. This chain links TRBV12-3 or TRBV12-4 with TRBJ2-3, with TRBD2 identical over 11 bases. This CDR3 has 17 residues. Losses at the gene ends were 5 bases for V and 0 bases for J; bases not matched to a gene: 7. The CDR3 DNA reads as TGTGCCAGCAGTACTAGCGGGGGAGTAATAAGCACAGATACGCAGTATTTT. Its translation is CASSTSGGVISTDTQYF.

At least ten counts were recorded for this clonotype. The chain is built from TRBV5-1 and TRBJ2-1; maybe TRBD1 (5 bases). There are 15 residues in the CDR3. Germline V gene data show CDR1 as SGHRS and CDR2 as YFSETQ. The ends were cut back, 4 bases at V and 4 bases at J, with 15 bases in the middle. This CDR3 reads CASSLVGQSYNEQFF. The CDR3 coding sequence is TGCGCCAGCAGCCTCGTCGGACAATCTTACAATGAGCAGTTCTTC.

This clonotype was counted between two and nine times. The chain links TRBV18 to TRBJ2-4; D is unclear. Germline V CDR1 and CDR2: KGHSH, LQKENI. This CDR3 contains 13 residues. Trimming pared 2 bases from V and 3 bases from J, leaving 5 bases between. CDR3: CASSPSDKNIQYF. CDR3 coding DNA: TGTGCCAGCTCACCATCAGACAAAAACATTCAGTACTTC.

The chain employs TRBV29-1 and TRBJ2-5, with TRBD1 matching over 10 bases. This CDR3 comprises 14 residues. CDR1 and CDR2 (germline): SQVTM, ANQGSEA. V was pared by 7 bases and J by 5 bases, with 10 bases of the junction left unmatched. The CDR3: CSAVPGQGRETQYF. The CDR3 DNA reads TGCAGCGCCGTGCCGGGACAGGGGCGTGAGACCCAGTACTTC.

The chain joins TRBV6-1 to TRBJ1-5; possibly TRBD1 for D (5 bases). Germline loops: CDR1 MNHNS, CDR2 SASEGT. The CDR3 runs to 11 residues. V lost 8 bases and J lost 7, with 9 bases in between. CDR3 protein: CASGRDQPQHF. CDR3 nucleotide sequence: TGTGCCAGCGGTAGGGACCAGCCCCAGCATTTT.

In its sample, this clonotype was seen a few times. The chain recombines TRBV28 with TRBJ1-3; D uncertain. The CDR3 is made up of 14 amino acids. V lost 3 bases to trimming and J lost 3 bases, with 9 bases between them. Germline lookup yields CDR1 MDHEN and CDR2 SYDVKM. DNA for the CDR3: TGTGCCAGCAGTTTTGGTCCCATTGGAAACACCATATATTTT. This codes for CASSFGPIGNTIYF.

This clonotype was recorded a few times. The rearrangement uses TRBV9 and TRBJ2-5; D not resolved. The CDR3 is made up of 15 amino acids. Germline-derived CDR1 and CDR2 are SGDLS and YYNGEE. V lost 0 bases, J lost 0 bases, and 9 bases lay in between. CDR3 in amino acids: CASSVEGQHQETQYF. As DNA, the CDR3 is TGTGCCAGCAGCGTAGAAGGTCAACACCAAGAGACCCAGTACTTC.

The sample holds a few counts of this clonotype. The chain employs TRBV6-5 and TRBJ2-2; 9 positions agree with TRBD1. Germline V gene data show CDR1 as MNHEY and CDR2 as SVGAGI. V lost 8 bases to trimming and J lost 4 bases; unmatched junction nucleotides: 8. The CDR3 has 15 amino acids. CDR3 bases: TGTGCCAGCGGTAATCGACAGGGGGGCACCGGGGAGCTGTTTTTT. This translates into CASGNRQGGTGELFF.

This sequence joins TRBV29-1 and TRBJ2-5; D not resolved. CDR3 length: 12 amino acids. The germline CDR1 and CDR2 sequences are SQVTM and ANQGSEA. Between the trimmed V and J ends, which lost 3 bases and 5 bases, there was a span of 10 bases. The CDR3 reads CSVELLGETQYF. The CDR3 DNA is TGCAGCGTTGAGTTATTGGGGGAGACCCAGTACTTC.

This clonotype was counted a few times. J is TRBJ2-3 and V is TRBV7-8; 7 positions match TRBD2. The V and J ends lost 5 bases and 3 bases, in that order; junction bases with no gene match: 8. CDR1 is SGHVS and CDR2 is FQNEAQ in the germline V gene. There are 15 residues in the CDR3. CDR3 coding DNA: TGTGCCAGCAGCGGGAGGGCCTCTGGAACAGATACGCAGTATTTT. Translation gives CASSGRASGTDTQYF.

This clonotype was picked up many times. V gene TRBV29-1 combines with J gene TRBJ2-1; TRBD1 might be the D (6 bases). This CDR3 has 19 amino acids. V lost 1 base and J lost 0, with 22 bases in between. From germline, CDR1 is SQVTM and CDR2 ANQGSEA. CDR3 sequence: CSVEGLLSTGTRSYNEQFF. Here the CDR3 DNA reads TGCAGCGTTGAAGGGCTTCTTTCGACCGGGACACGCTCCTACAATGAGCAGTTCTTC.

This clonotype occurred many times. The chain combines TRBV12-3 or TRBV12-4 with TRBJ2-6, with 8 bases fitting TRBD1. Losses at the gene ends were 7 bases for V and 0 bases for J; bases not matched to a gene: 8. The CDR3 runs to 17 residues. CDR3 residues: CASTGQGRLSGANVLTF. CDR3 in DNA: TGTGCCAGCACCGGACAGGGACGACTCTCTGGGGCCAACGTCCTGACTTTC.

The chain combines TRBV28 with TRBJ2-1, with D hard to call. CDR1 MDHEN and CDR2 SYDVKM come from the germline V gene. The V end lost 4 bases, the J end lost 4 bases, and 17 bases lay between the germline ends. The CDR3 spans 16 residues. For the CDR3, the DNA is TGTGCCAGCAGTTCTGCTACCTCGCGGATATACAATGAGCAGTTCTTC. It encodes CASSSATSRIYNEQFF.

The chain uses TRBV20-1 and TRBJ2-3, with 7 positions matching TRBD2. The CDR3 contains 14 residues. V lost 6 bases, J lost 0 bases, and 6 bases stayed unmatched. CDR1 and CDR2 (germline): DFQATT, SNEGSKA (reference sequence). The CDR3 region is CSAFLAESTDTQYF. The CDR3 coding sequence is TGCAGTGCATTCCTAGCGGAGAGCACAGATACGCAGTATTTT.

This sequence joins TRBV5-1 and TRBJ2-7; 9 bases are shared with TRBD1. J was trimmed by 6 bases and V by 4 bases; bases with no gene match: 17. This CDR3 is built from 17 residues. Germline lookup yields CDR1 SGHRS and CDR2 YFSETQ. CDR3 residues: CASSKIGGQGPTREQYF. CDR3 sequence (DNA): TGCGCCAGCAGCAAAATAGGGGGACAGGGCCCTACTCGCGAGCAGTACTTC.

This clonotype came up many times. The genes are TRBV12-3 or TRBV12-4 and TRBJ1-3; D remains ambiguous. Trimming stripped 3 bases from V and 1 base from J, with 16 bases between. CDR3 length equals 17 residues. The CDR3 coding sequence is TGTGCCAGCAGTTTTTCCTCATCGTCGGGTTCTGGAAACACCATATATTTT. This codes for CASSFSSSSGSGNTIYF.

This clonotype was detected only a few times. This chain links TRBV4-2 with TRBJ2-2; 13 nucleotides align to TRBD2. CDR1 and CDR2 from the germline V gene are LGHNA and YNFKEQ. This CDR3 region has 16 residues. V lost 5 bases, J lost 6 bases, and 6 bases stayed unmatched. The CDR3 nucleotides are TGTGCCAGCAGCGACTCACTAGCGGGAGGGGCCGGGGAGCTGTTTTTT. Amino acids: CASSDSLAGGAGELFF.

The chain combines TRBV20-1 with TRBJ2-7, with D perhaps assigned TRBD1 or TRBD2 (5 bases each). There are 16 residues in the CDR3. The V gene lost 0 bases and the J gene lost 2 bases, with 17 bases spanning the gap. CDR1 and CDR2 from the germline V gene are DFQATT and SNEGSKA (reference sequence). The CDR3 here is CSARDLGGKRAYEQYF. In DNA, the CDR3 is TGCAGTGCTAGAGATCTTGGGGGAAAGAGGGCCTACGAGCAGTACTTC.

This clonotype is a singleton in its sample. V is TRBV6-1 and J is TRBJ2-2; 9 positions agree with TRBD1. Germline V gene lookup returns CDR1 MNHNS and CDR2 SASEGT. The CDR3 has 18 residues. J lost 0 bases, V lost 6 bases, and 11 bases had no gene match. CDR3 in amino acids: CASSPTTGGLPNTGELFF. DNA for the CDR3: TGTGCCAGCAGCCCAACCACAGGGGGCCTCCCGAACACCGGGGAGCTGTTTTTT.